Below, one T cell receptor beta chain is given with its context. The antigen is undetermined. The germline V gene has CDR1 SQVTM and CDR2 ANQGSEA. Trimming left V 3 bases short and J 11 bases short, with 19 bases between. The CDR3 extends over 13 amino acids. This sample was included in a study of beta chain features in type 1 diabetes. Study-wide context: Patients shared similar age, gender and cell yields with healthy donors.

Study-wide points: Moderately but significantly shorter TCRB CDR3s were found in Type 1 diabetes patients in all four CD4+ subsets. Fewer insertions but more deletions were seen at VDJ junctions in type 1 diabetes patients.

The entirety of the isolated RNA underwent reverse transcription, so expressed TCRB transcripts were sequenced. Using immunoSEQ multiplex PCR, the repertoire was profiled, and TCRdb retains in-frame clones only, with some absent. Counted here are 300,000 to 350,000 clones, roughly 14% occurring once; the ten biggest clones make up roughly 0.015%. The sequenced material came from naive CD4+ T cells from blood. V usage is TRBV29-1 and J usage is TRBJ1-1; maybe TRBD1 (5 bases). This TCR came from a woman aged 18-35 years with type 1 diabetes. For the CDR3, the DNA is TGCAGCGTTGAGTACAGACTGCAGGGTGGCGCTTTCTTT. Its protein product is CSVEYRLQGGAFF. The whole variable domain, remainder taken from reference TRBV29-1 and TRBJ1-1, is SAVISQKPSRDICQRGTSLTIQCQVDSQVTMMFWYRQQPGQSLTLIATANQGSEATYESGFVIDKFPISRPNLTFSTLTVSNMSPEDSSIYLCSVEYRLQGGAFFGQGTRLTVV.